The entry that follows covers one T cell receptor (beta chain) sequence. Its antigen is undetermined. Only in-frame clones appear in the TCRdb table, and some are missing; sequencing was by immunoSEQ multiplex PCR. Of more than 95,000 clones in the sample, 80% to 90% were seen once. The CDR3 is made up of 15 amino acids. CDR1 is SNHLY and CDR2 is FYNNEI in the germline V gene. V shed 4 bases and J shed 1 base, with 10 bases lying between them. This entry is derived from a study of cytomegalovirus exposure and HLA in healthy donors. General study findings and limits: Rarity marked most TCR sequences, yet some public TCRs occurred in many donors. The classifier reportedly diagnosed cytomegalovirus status with high sensitivity and specificity. In vitro testing confirmed a few CMV-associated chains as specific for CMV antigens.

V and J are TRBV2 and TRBJ2-2, with a tentative D call TRBD1 (6 bases). The sequenced sample was PBMCs. This receptor was obtained from a woman under 30 in good health and CMV-seronegative. The chain's CDR3 is CASSGQGQNTGELFF. The CDR3 DNA reads as TGTGCCAGCAGTGGGCAGGGACAGAACACCGGGGAGCTGTTTTTT. The full variable domain, its missing parts supplied by reference TRBV2 and TRBJ2-2, is EPEVTQTPSHQVTQMGQEVILRCVPISNHLYFYWYRQILGQKVEFLVSFYNNEISEKSEIFDDQFSVERPDGSNFTLKIRSTKLEDSAMYFCASSGQGQNTGELFFGEGSRLTVL.